One sample yielded the 13 T cell receptor beta chains listed below, sequenced in a study of T cells expressing NK-cell markers. TCRdb processed the 5' RACE reads again and assigns one entry to each CDR3 protein, with no DNA. The table for this sample gives about 150,000 distinct CDR3 sequences. The sample was blood T cells: a sorted CD56 or NKG2C T cell subset, CD4+ or CD8+ T cells, or bulk PBMC T cells (not recorded which). These receptors were obtained from a man aged 18 to 35 in good health.

This chain uses TRBV2 with TRBJ1-2. The CDR3 totals 14 residues. Germline V gene data show CDR1 as SNHLY and CDR2 as FYNNEI. The CDR3 sequence: CASSEWQMNYGYTF.

The chain is built from TRBV4-1 and TRBJ2-1. Germline loops: CDR1 MGHRA, CDR2 YSYEKL. The CDR3 runs to 16 residues. This CDR3 reads CASSPAAGGSYNEQFF.

J is TRBJ1-1 and V is TRBV30; the TRBD1 assignment by TCRdb is unverifiable without DNA. CDR3 length: 13 amino acids. The V gene's germline CDR1 is GTSNPN and CDR2 SVGIG (reference sequence). This CDR3 is CAWCPLQGREAFF.

The chain couples TRBV25-1 to TRBJ2-2; with no DNA, the TCRdb D assignment of TRBD2 cannot be verified. This CDR3 has 14 residues. The germline V gene encodes CDR1 MGHDK and CDR2 SYGVNS. CDR3 residues: CASSPYGGAGELFF.

The chain carries TRBV20-1 and TRBJ2-1; TCRdb selects TRBD1, and the lack of DNA leaves this call unchecked. The CDR3 has 14 amino acids. The germline V gene encodes CDR1 DFQATT and CDR2 SNEGSKA (reference sequence). CDR3: CSARPDSRWDEQFF.

This rearrangement joins TRBV29-1 to TRBJ2-1; TCRdb calls TRBD1, which cannot be checked without DNA. The CDR3 consists of 11 residues. Germline CDR1 SQVTM, CDR2 ANQGSEA. CDR3 region: CSVESGNEQFF.

V is TRBV20-1 and J is TRBJ2-1; TCRdb reports TRBD2, a call that lacks DNA to check it against. The CDR3 spans 17 residues. The germline CDR1 and CDR2 sequences are DFQATT and SNEGSKA (reference sequence). This CDR3 is CSAAPPGGSGSYNEQFF.

This rearrangement joins TRBV20-1 to TRBJ2-3; TCRdb selects TRBD2, and the lack of DNA leaves this call unchecked. This CDR3 region has 15 residues. CDR1 is DFQATT and CDR2 is SNEGSKA in the germline V gene (reference sequence). CDR3 region: CSAREASEITDTQYF.

The V gene is TRBV13, the J gene TRBJ2-5; TCRdb's assignment of TRBD2 cannot be checked, as there is no DNA. There are 19 residues in the CDR3. The germline gives CDR1 PRHDT, CDR2 FYEKMQ (reference sequence). The CDR3 spells CASSFIDPERRRSRETQYF.

The rearrangement uses TRBV6-1 and TRBJ2-2; there is no DNA to check the TCRdb D call of TRBD1. The germline CDR1 and CDR2 sequences are MNHNS and SASEGT. The CDR3 contains 15 residues. This chain's CDR3 is CASSPVTVGTGELFF.

This chain uses TRBV6-4 with TRBJ2-1; TCRdb calls TRBD2, which cannot be checked without DNA. The CDR3 loop spans 16 amino acids. Per germline, CDR1 MRHNA and CDR2 SNTAGT. The CDR3 here is CASSDSGLAGVHEQFF.

This chain links TRBV10-3 with TRBJ2-3; the TCRdb call, TRBD1, lacks DNA for checking. Germline V CDR1 and CDR2: ENHRY, SYGVKD. This CDR3 has 17 amino acids. The CDR3 protein is CAISEAPLVGRTDTQYF.

This chain joins TRBV6-5 and TRBJ1-2; TCRdb's D call of TRBD1 is untestable without DNA. Per germline, CDR1 MNHEY and CDR2 SVGAGI. The CDR3 consists of 17 residues. CDR3 sequence: CASSYLQTGGVDYGYTF.